A single sample is the source of the 22 T cell receptor beta chains below, sequenced in a study of CD8+ T cells in alopecia areata. Extracted RNA was reverse transcribed, and the resulting cDNA served as sequencing template. Profiled with immunoSEQ multiplex PCR; TCRdb holds only in-frame clones, not every one. Listed here are some 3,100 clones without any singletons, the top ten holding around 38%. Material for sequencing was lesional skin. The source of these receptors is a C3H/HeJ mouse with alopecia areata. MHC haplotype here: H2-k.

Worth noting for this clone: The gene symbols are mouse symbols. The CDR3 is cut off 4 residues early in the read; its end comes from the germline J gene. This sequence joins TRBV13-2 and TRBJ2-5; possible D gene TRBD2, 7 bases. CDR3 length: 13 residues. The germline gives CDR1 NNHNN, CDR2 SYGAGS (reference sequence). The covered CDR3 bases are TGTGCCAGCGGTGGGGGGGCGCGAGAC. Translated: CASGGGARD. The entire CDR3 protein reads CASGGGARDTQYF.

This clone has ten or more counts. A far larger clone is one base from this, pointing to a likely read error. The gene names given are mouse names. The CDR3 goes on 4 residues after the read ends, and that part is filled in from the germline J gene. The V and J genes are TRBV1 and TRBJ2-5, with D tentatively TRBD1 (5 bases). The CDR3 extends over 14 amino acids. The germline gives CDR1 NSQYPW, CDR2 LRSPGD (reference sequence). CDR3 residues: CTCTRTRKRDTQYF. The CDR3 DNA, read in part, is TGCACCTGCACTCGGACACGGAAGAGAGAC.

This clone was observed a handful of times. Gene names and germline refer to mouse. The DNA ends 4 residues before the CDR3 does, and the rest of the CDR3 is filled in from the germline J gene. This chain links TRBV29 with TRBJ2-4; 7 bases are shared with TRBD2. Germline CDR1 reads MSHET; CDR2 reads SYDVDS. V lost 6 bases to trimming and J lost 3 bases; unmatched junction nucleotides: 6. This CDR3 contains 14 residues. The CDR3 bases that were read are TGTGCTAGCAGATGGCCGGGGGGGCAAAAC. As protein: CASRWPGGQN. In full, the CDR3 is CASRWPGGQNTLYF.

In its sample, this clone was seen many times. The germline and genes are mouse ones. The read falls 4 residues short of the CDR3 end, and the missing part is taken from the germline J gene. This chain uses TRBV13-2 with TRBJ2-1; 9 nucleotides align to TRBD1. This CDR3 spans 16 amino acids. CDR1 NNHNN and CDR2 SYGAGS come from the germline V gene (reference sequence). The junction had 4 bases not matched to a gene; V was cut back by 1 base and J by 2 bases. CDR3 DNA (partial): TGTGCCAGCGGTGATTGGGACAGGGCGGACTATGCT. This gives the protein CASGDWDRADYA. In full, the CDR3 reads CASGDWDRADYAEQFF.

This clone was counted at least ten times. The genes are named according to mouse. The observed sequence ends 4 residues before the CDR3 terminus, with the missing tail filled in from the germline J gene. This rearrangement joins TRBV5 to TRBJ1-1, with D maybe TRBD1 (5 bases). The germline V gene has CDR1 LGHNA and CDR2 YNLKQL (reference sequence). The V end lost 4 bases, the J end lost 4 bases, and 16 bases lay between the germline ends. This CDR3 is built from 15 residues. The CDR3 bases that were read are TGTGCCAGCAGCCCCCCAGGGAGATTAGGCACA. Amino acids: CASSPPGRLGT. The complete CDR3 protein is CASSPPGRLGTEVFF.

This clone was observed at least ten times. Mouse germline and gene names are used. The read terminates 4 residues before the CDR3 end, so the remaining end is supplied by the germline J gene. The J gene is TRBJ2-1, the V gene TRBV16; 7 positions match TRBD2. J lost 1 base, V lost 5 bases, and 5 bases had no gene match. The CDR3 sequence is 15 residues long. Germline V gene data show CDR1 as SGHSA and CDR2 as FRNQAP. CDR3 DNA (partial): TGTGCAAGCAGCCCGGGGACTGCGAACTATGCT. Protein: CASSPGTANYA. The entire CDR3 protein is CASSPGTANYAEQFF. Drawing the rest from reference TRBV16 and TRBJ2-1, the complete variable domain is NAGVIQTPRHKVTGKGQEATLWCEPISGHSAVFWYRQTIVQGLEFLTYFRNQAPIDDSGMPKERFSAQMPNQSHSTLKIQSTQPQDSAVYLCASSPGTANYAEQFFGPGTRLTVL.

This clone was observed at least ten times. Mouse gene names apply. Read coverage stops 4 residues before the CDR3 terminus; the germline J gene supplies the remainder. This chain joins TRBV16 and TRBJ1-2; D unresolved. CDR1 and CDR2 from the germline V gene are SGHSA and FRNQAP. Trimming pared 0 bases from V and 0 bases from J, leaving 11 bases between. This CDR3 has 16 amino acids. The sequenced part of the CDR3 DNA is TGTGCAAGCAGCTTAGATCAGTCCCTTGCAAACTCC. Protein: CASSLDQSLANS. The full CDR3 sequence reads CASSLDQSLANSDYTF.

This clone was counted ten times or more. At residue 12, the TCRdb amino acid sequence and the translated nucleotide sequence differ, so the protein here is the DNA translation. Gene names are the mouse ones. The sequenced CDR3 bases are TGTGCCAGCCGCCCTCTGGACAGGGCTGGAAATACG. Protein: CASRPLDRAGNT. The whole CDR3 protein is CASRPLDRAGNTLYF. V and J are TRBV19 and TRBJ1-3; 8 bases are a match to TRBD1. The read ends 3 residues before the CDR3 terminus; that terminus is restored from the germline J gene. Per the germline V gene, CDR1 is FNHDT and CDR2 is SITEND (reference sequence). This CDR3 is built from 15 residues. Losses at the gene ends were 7 bases for V and 2 bases for J; bases not matched to a gene: 8.

This clone was counted ten times or more. Genes here carry mouse names. The CDR3 end is not reached by the read, which stops 4 residues before it; the germline J gene fills it in. This chain uses TRBV1 with TRBJ2-5; 10 bases are a match to TRBD2. Germline V CDR1 and CDR2: NSQYPW, LRSPGD (reference sequence). J gave up 2 bases and V 4 bases, and 3 bases lay outside the gene matches. The CDR3 covers 15 residues. The part of the CDR3 DNA that was read is TGCACCTGCAGTGGAGACTGGGGGGCCCAAGAC. This encodes CTCSGDWGAQD. The whole CDR3 protein reads CTCSGDWGAQDTQYF.

By frequency in the sample, this clone is hyperexpanded (1% or more). Germline and genes: mouse. The read terminates 4 residues before the CDR3 end, so the remaining end is supplied by the germline J gene. The chain employs TRBV13-1 and TRBJ2-7; 10 bases map to TRBD2. Germline V gene sequence: CDR1 NSHNY, CDR2 SYGAGN. The length of the CDR3 is 13 residues. Trimming cost V 5 bases and J 3 bases; bases outside gene matches: 2. The CDR3 DNA, read in part, is TGTGCCAGCAGCGGGACTGGGGTCTAT. Translating it yields CASSGTGVY. The full CDR3 reads CASSGTGVYEQYF.

This clone was seen repeatedly, ten times or more. Gene names and germline match the mouse. From the germline J gene comes the end of the CDR3, since the read stops 4 residues before it. The rearrangement links TRBV5 to TRBJ2-7; 9 bases are shared with TRBD2. CDR3 size: 16 residues. V trimming: 0 bases; J trimming: 0 bases; junction bases outside the gene matches: 3. Per the germline V gene, CDR1 is LGHNA and CDR2 is YNLKQL (reference sequence). CDR3: CASSQENWGDSYEQYF. The sequenced CDR3 bases are TGTGCCAGCAGCCAAGAAAACTGGGGGGACTCCTAT.

This clone appeared many times. Each gene name is a mouse one. The CDR3 extends 4 residues past the end of the read, so its final part is completed from the germline J gene. Within the sample, other DNA sequences also encode this same CDR3. The J gene is TRBJ1-2, the V gene TRBV31; TRBD1 matches at 7 bases. This CDR3 is 14 amino acids long. V lost 3 bases and J lost 0; bases outside the gene matches: 4. Germline V gene sequence: CDR1 GKSSPN, CDR2 SITVG. CDR3 bases read: TGTGCCTGGAGCCGGGACAGAGCAAACTCC. Translation gives CAWSRDRANS. Given in full, the CDR3 is CAWSRDRANSDYTF.

Remarks on this clone: Germline and genes: mouse. The CDR3 goes on 4 residues after the read ends, and that part is filled in from the germline J gene. The chain combines TRBV4 with TRBJ2-1; TRBD2 matches 9 bases. The germline V gene has CDR1 LGHDT and CDR2 YNNKQL (reference sequence). The CDR3 covers 13 residues. V gave up 4 bases and J gave up 6 bases; unmatched junction bases: 1. The sequenced part of the CDR3 DNA is TGTGCCAGCAGCTCTGGGGGGGTTGCT. Protein sequence: CASSSGGVA. From start to end, the CDR3 is CASSSGGVAEQFF.

This clone was found many times. Germline and genes here are mouse. Sequencing ends 4 residues short of the CDR3 end; the germline J gene provides the rest. The rearrangement uses TRBV29 and TRBJ1-2; no clear D. CDR1 and CDR2 from the germline V gene are MSHET and SYDVDS. CDR3 length: 11 amino acids. The V and J ends lost 5 bases and 2 bases respectively, with 3 bases between them. CDR3 region: CASSQNSDYTF. The sequenced CDR3 bases are TGTGCTAGCAGTCAGAACTCC.

This clone was recorded a few times. The protein listed by TCRdb differs at residue 12 from the translated DNA, so the DNA translation is shown. The gene names given are mouse names. Read data end 3 residues before the CDR3 end; the end is taken from the germline J gene. J is TRBJ1-3 and V is TRBV29, with 9 bases aligning to TRBD1. Germline assignment: CDR1 MSHET and CDR2 SYDVDS. The CDR3 extends over 15 amino acids. V shed 6 bases, J shed 0 bases, and the junction held 3 bases outside the gene matches. The CDR3 bases that were read are TGTGCTAGCAGGGGGGACAGGGTTTCTGGAAATACG. Residues: CASRGDRVSGNT. The CDR3, in full, reads CASRGDRVSGNTLYF.

This clone occurred many times. Here the gene names and germline are mouse. The CDR3 is cut off 4 residues early in the read; its end comes from the germline J gene. The chain has TRBV19 and TRBJ2-5; 8 nucleotides match TRBD2. The CDR3 covers 13 residues. CDR1 and CDR2 from the germline V gene are FNHDT and SITEND (reference sequence). The DNA read from the CDR3 is TGTGCCAGCAGTTACTGGGGGCAGGAC. Its protein is CASSYWGQD. The whole CDR3 sequence reads CASSYWGQDTQYF.

This clone was counted at least ten times. Germline and genes: mouse. Read sequence stops 4 residues before the CDR3 end, and the germline J gene provides the missing end. J is TRBJ2-1 and V is TRBV19; D perhaps matches TRBD1 (6 bases). Trimming removed 2 bases from V and 1 base from J, with 13 bases in between. The germline V gene has CDR1 FNHDT and CDR2 SITEND (reference sequence). This CDR3 is 16 amino acids long. The CDR3 bases that were read are TGTGCCAGCAGTATTGGCAGGGGAGGGAACTATGCT. It codes for CASSIGRGGNYA. The entire CDR3 sequence reads CASSIGRGGNYAEQFF.

This clone was seen only a few times. The gene symbols are mouse symbols. The CDR3 end is not reached by the read, which stops 4 residues before it; the germline J gene fills it in. V usage is TRBV13-1 and J usage is TRBJ2-1; 12 positions match TRBD1. The V gene's germline CDR1 is NSHNY and CDR2 SYGAGN. The CDR3 loop spans 16 amino acids. V was pared by 0 bases and J by 6 bases, with 4 bases of the junction left unmatched. CDR3 DNA, as far as it was read: TGTGCCAGCAGTGATGCTGGGACAGGGGGCTTTGCT. It yields the protein CASSDAGTGGFA. The whole CDR3 protein is CASSDAGTGGFAEQFF.

This clone has at least ten counts. This probably arose from a read error, given a far larger clone one base away. Gene and germline names: mouse. The read finishes 4 residues shy of the CDR3 end, and the germline J gene is used to complete it. In the same sample, other DNA sequences code for this CDR3. The gene calls are TRBV17 and TRBJ1-2; 8 positions agree with TRBD1. Per the germline V gene, CDR1 is MNHDT and CDR2 is YYDKIL. V lost 1 base and J lost 3; bases outside the gene matches: 7. This CDR3 comprises 16 residues. The DNA read from the CDR3 is TGTGCTAGCAGTAGAGCTGGGACAGGCGGCCACTCC. Amino acids: CASSRAGTGGHS. From start to end, the CDR3 is CASSRAGTGGHSDYTF.

This clone was counted many times. Gene names and germline refer to mouse. The read gets to within 4 residues of the CDR3 end, and the germline J gene fills in the rest. This chain uses TRBV19 with TRBJ2-2; 12 positions match TRBD2. In germline, CDR1 is FNHDT, CDR2 SITEND (reference sequence). With V trimmed by 2 bases and J by 3 bases, 8 bases remained unmatched. This CDR3 contains 18 residues. The sequenced CDR3 bases are TGTGCCAGCAGTATCCCGGACTGGGGGGGGCCCTACACCGGG. As protein: CASSIPDWGGPYTG. The CDR3 in full is CASSIPDWGGPYTGQLYF.

The sample holds many counts of this clone. The gene names here belong to mouse. Sequencing ends 4 residues short of the CDR3 end; the germline J gene provides the rest. The rearrangement joins TRBV19 to TRBJ1-2; 9 positions match TRBD1. Germline values: CDR1 FNHDT, CDR2 SITEND (reference sequence). The CDR3 has 14 amino acids. The J segment lost 0 bases and the V segment lost 5 bases, leaving 2 bases of the junction unmatched. This CDR3 is CASSGDRANSDYTF. The part of the CDR3 DNA that was read is TGTGCCAGCAGCGGGGACAGGGCAAACTCC.

This clone has a count of ten or more. Gene labels here are mouse ones. The read falls 4 residues short of the CDR3 end, and the missing part is taken from the germline J gene. The chain carries TRBV19 and TRBJ1-4; TRBD1 agrees at 8 bases. The CDR3 sequence is 14 residues long. The junction had 5 bases not matched to a gene; V was cut back by 6 bases and J by 4 bases. Germline V gives CDR1 FNHDT, CDR2 SITEND (reference sequence). The CDR3 sequence is CASTRDRINERLFF. Incomplete CDR3 DNA: TGTGCCAGCACCCGGGACAGGATCAACGAA.